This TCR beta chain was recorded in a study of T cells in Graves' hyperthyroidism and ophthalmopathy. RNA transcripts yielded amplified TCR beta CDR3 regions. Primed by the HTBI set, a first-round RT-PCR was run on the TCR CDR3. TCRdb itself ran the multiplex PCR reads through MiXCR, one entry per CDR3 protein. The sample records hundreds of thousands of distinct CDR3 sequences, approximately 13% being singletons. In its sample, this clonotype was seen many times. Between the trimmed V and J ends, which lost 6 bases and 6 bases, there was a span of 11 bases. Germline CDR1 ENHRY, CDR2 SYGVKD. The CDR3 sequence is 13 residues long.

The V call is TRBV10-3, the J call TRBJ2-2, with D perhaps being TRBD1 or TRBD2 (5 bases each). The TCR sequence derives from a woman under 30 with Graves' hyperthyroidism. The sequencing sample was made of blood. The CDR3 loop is CAISGTGAGELFF. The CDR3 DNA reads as TGTGCCATCAGCGGGACGGGTGCCGGGGAGCTGTTTTTT.